The next 2 T cell receptor beta chains were all read from a single sample in a study of regulatory dendritic cells for organ transplantation. Allogeneic regulatory or mature dendritic cells were co-cultured for less than six days with CFSE-labeled sorted T cells at 1:10. The assay was immunoSEQ multiplex PCR, and TCRdb's table has in-frame clones only and misses some. The sample comprises about 10,000 clones, under 70% of which are singletons, and 0.57% rests with the top ten. For these receptors, no antigen is known. The specimen sequenced was naive CD4+ T cells from blood cultured with dendritic cells. Indicated subset: CD45RA+ naive T cells. The source is a human donor in good health.

This clone was counted a few times. The chain has TRBV7-2 and TRBJ1-3; possible D gene TRBD1, 5 bases. The CDR3 contains 14 residues. V lost 6 bases to trimming and J lost 0 bases, with 9 bases between them. Per germline, CDR1 SGHTA and CDR2 FQGNSA. CDR3 residues: CASSSDTSGNTIYF. In nucleotides, the CDR3 is TGTGCCAGCAGTTCGGACACCTCTGGAAACACCATATATTTT.

The V and J genes are TRBV2 and TRBJ2-1; TRBD2 matches 11 bases. The V gene end was trimmed by 5 bases and the J gene end by 5 bases; junction bases not matched to a gene: 5. The CDR3 runs 15 residues. Germline CDR1 and CDR2: SNHLY and FYNNEI. CDR3 nucleotide sequence: TGTGCCAGCAGTCGTAGCGGGGGGGCCCACAATGAGCAGTTCTTC. The encoded protein is CASSRSGGAHNEQFF.